This T cell receptor beta chain was identified in a study of Graves' ophthalmopathy and Graves' hyperthyroidism. This clonotype came up many times. Amplifying from RNA transcripts, the study obtained TCR beta CDR3 regions. An initial RT-PCR round employing HTBI primers preceded a second-round multiplex PCR. TCRdb itself ran the multiplex PCR reads through MiXCR, one entry per CDR3 protein. The table lists fewer than 600,000 distinct CDR3 sequences, under 15% of them singletons. CDR3 size: 14 residues. V was pared by 2 bases and J by 1 base, with 11 bases between. CDR1 is DFQATT, CDR2 SNEGSKA, per germline (reference sequence).

This clonotype was sampled from a woman aged 25-40 years with Graves' ophthalmopathy. V gene TRBV20-1 combines with J gene TRBJ1-1; a weak D match, TRBD1 (6 bases). The source material was blood. In DNA form, the CDR3 reads TGCAGTGCTAGACCCGGACAGAAGAACACTGAAGCTTTCTTT. Translated, it gives CSARPGQKNTEAFF.